The rows below give T cell receptor beta chains drawn from one sample of a study of T cell responses to AZD1222 COVID-19 vaccine. Produced via immunoSEQ multiplex PCR; TCRdb's table is partial and in-frame only. The data show 90,000 to 150,000 clones, about 90% seen once. This specimen was peripheral blood, taken on day 0 of AZD1222 vaccination. The receptors derive from an adult in good health. The CDR3 runs from the conserved cysteine through the conserved F or W. D genes are given only for firm matches. Clone size is stated in some rows and not others, as once, few, many or a class when expanded.

size,V,J,D,CDR3,DNA
NA,TRBV6-5,TRBJ1-2,TRBD1,CASSQTGEGYGYTF,TGTGCCAGCAGTCAAACAGGGGAGGGGTATGGCTACACCTTC
many,TRBV2,TRBJ2-7,TRBD2,CASSAREGYEQYF,TGTGCCAGCAGTGCCAGGGAGGGCTACGAGCAGTACTTC
NA,TRBV6-5,TRBJ2-1,TRBD2,CASRSLAGGDYEQFF,TGTGCCAGCAGGTCCCTAGCGGGAGGGGATTATGAGCAGTTCTTC
NA,TRBV23-1,TRBJ2-7,TRBD1,CASSQRTGVYEQYF,TGCGCCAGCAGTCAGAGGACAGGGGTTTACGAGCAGTACTTC
NA,TRBV24-1,TRBJ1-2,NA,CATSDLTGIGGYTF,TGTGCCACCAGTGATTTGACAGGGATCGGCGGCTACACCTTC
NA,TRBV2,TRBJ1-1,NA,CASSEIGGGSEAFF,TGTGCCAGCAGTGAAATCGGGGGCGGGTCTGAAGCTTTCTTT
NA,TRBV18,TRBJ2-1,TRBD2,CASSPGLASENEQFF,TGTGCCAGCTCACCGGGACTAGCGAGCGAGAATGAGCAGTTCTTC
NA,TRBV5-1,TRBJ2-2,NA,CASSYGSDPAGELFF,TGCGCCAGCAGCTACGGATCCGACCCCGCCGGGGAGCTGTTTTTT
NA,TRBV3-1/TRBV3-2,TRBJ1-2,NA,CASSQSQGPVNYGYTF,TGTGCCAGCAGCCAATCCCAGGGGCCTGTTAACTATGGCTACACCTTC
NA,TRBV5-1,TRBJ1-3,NA,CASSLAGRGTSSGNTIYF,TGCGCCAGCAGCTTGGCAGGCCGAGGGACTAGCTCTGGAAACACCATATATTTT
NA,TRBV10-3,TRBJ1-1,NA,CAISLSARLEAPFF,TGTGCCATCAGCTTAAGCGCGAGACTGGAGGCCCCTTTCTTT
NA,TRBV6-5,TRBJ1-1,NA,CASSSWGRKMNTEAFF,TGTGCCAGCAGTTCCTGGGGGAGAAAAATGAACACTGAAGCTTTCTTT
NA,TRBV18,TRBJ1-3,NA,CASSPLAAQSSGNTIYF,TGTGCCAGCTCACCTTTGGCAGCCCAATCCTCTGGAAACACCATATATTTT
once,TRBV5-1,TRBJ2-5,TRBD2,CASSLGGLAGEETQYF,TGCGCCAGCAGCTTGGGAGGGCTAGCGGGAGAGGAGACCCAGTACTTC
few,TRBV9,TRBJ1-4,TRBD1,CASSVGQGGEKLFF,TGTGCCAGCAGCGTAGGACAGGGTGGTGAAAAACTGTTTTTT
NA,TRBV27,TRBJ1-5,NA,CASSLSRSNQPQHF,TGTGCCAGCAGTTTATCCCGTAGCAATCAGCCCCAGCATTTT
NA,TRBV7-8,TRBJ1-2,NA,CASSPGNYGYTF,TGTGCCAGCAGCCCCGGGAATTATGGCTACACCTTC
NA,TRBV6-6,TRBJ1-6,TRBD1,CASSHYGTGGFGIDNSPLHF,TGTGCCAGCAGTCATTACGGGACAGGGGGTTTCGGGATCGATAATTCACCCCTCCACTTT
NA,TRBV2,TRBJ1-3,NA,CASSVWLLSGNTIYF,TGTGCCAGCAGTGTATGGCTTCTCTCTGGAAACACCATATATTTT
NA,TRBV30,TRBJ1-5,NA,CAWSVNGQNQPQHF,TGTGCCTGGAGTGTGAACGGTCAAAATCAGCCCCAGCATTTT
NA,TRBV7-2,TRBJ1-5,TRBD1,CASSKQGVSNQPQHF,TGTGCCAGCAGCAAACAGGGGGTTAGCAATCAGCCCCAGCATTTT
NA,TRBV7-9,TRBJ1-2,TRBD1,CASSPGQGFDYGYTF,TGTGCCAGCAGCCCGGGACAGGGTTTCGACTATGGCTACACCTTC
NA,TRBV15,TRBJ2-2,NA,CATRGPYTGELFF,TGTGCCACCAGAGGGCCATACACCGGGGAGCTGTTTTTT
NA,TRBV5-1,TRBJ1-2,NA,CASSNTAGHDSYTF,TGCGCCAGCAGCAACACAGCAGGCCATGATAGCTACACCTTC
NA,TRBV19,TRBJ1-2,NA,CASSPGPYGYTF,TGTGCCAGTAGTCCAGGCCCTTATGGCTACACCTTC
NA,TRBV5-1,TRBJ2-5,NA,CASSSPTAQETQYF,TGCGCCAGCAGCTCCCCGACAGCCCAAGAGACCCAGTACTTC
NA,TRBV2,TRBJ2-1,NA,CASSGSSYNEQFF,TGTGCCAGCAGCGGAAGCTCCTACAATGAGCAGTTCTTC
NA,TRBV6-1,TRBJ2-7,NA,CASSERGSYEQYF,TGTGCCAGCAGTGAAAGGGGCTCCTACGAGCAGTACTTC
NA,TRBV19,TRBJ2-7,NA,CASRSKKQSYEQYF,TGTGCCAGTAGGTCCAAGAAGCAGTCCTACGAGCAGTACTTC
NA,TRBV27,TRBJ2-4,NA,CASSRDATAKNIQYF,TGTGCCAGCTCCCGGGACGCGACGGCCAAAAACATTCAGTACTTC
NA,TRBV11-2,TRBJ2-7,NA,CASSLGRMTYEQYF,TGTGCCAGCAGCCTCGGACGGATGACCTACGAGCAGTACTTC
NA,TRBV19,TRBJ2-1,NA,CASRTSGSYNEQFF,TGTGCCAGTAGGACCAGCGGTTCTTACAATGAGCAGTTCTTC
NA,TRBV27,TRBJ1-5,NA,CASSLSLQRNQPQHF,TGTGCCAGCAGTTTATCCCTACAGCGCAATCAGCCCCAGCATTTT
NA,TRBV11-2,TRBJ2-2,TRBD2,CASSLELAGAGELFF,TGTGCCAGCAGCTTGGAACTAGCGGGAGCCGGGGAGCTGTTTTTT
NA,TRBV7-7,TRBJ2-1,TRBD1,CASSLALPGQGNEQFF,TGTGCTAGCAGCTTAGCCTTACCGGGACAGGGAAATGAGCAGTTCTTC